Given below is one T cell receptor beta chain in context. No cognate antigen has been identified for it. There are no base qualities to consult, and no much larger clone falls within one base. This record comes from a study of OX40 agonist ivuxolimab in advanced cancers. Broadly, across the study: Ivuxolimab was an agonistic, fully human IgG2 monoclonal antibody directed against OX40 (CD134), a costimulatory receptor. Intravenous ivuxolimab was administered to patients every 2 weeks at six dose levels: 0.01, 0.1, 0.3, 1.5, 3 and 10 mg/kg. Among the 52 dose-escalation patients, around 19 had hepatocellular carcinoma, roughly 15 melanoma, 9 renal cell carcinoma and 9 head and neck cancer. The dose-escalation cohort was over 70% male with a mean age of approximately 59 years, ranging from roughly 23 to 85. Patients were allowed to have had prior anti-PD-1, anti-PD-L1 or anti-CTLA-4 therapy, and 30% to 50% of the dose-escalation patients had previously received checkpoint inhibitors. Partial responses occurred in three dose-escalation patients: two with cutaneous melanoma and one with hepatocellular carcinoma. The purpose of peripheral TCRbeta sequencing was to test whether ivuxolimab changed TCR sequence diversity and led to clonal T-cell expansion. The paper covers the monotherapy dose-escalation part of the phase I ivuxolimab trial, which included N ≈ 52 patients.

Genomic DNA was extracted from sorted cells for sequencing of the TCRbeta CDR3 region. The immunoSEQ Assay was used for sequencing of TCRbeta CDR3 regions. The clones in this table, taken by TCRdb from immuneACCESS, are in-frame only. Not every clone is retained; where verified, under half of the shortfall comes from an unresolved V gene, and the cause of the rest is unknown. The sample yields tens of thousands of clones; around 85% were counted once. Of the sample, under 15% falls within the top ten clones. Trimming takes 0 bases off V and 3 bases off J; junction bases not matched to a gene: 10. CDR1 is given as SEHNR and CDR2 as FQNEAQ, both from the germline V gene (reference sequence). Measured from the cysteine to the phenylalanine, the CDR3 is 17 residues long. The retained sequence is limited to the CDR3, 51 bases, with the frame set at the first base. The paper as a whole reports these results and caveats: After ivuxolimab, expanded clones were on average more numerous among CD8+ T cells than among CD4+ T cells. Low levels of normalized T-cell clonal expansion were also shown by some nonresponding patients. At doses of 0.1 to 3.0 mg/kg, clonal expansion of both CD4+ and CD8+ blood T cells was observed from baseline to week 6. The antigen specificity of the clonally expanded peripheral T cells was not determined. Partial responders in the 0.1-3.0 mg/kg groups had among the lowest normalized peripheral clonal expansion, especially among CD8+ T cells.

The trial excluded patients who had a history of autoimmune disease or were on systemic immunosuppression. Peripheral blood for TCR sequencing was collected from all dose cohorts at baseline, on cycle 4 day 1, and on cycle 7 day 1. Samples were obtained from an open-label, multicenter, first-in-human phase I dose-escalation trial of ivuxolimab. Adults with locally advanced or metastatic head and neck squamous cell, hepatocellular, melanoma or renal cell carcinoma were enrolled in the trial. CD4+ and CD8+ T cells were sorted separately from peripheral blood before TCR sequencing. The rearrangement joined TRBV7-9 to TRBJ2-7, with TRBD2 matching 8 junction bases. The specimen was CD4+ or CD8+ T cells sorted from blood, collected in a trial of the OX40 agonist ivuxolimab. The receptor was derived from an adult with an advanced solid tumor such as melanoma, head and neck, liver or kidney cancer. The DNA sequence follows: TGTGCCAGCAGCTTAGCCCAGGGAGAAGCGGGAGACTACGAGCAGTACTTC. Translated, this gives CASSLAQGEAGDYEQYF.